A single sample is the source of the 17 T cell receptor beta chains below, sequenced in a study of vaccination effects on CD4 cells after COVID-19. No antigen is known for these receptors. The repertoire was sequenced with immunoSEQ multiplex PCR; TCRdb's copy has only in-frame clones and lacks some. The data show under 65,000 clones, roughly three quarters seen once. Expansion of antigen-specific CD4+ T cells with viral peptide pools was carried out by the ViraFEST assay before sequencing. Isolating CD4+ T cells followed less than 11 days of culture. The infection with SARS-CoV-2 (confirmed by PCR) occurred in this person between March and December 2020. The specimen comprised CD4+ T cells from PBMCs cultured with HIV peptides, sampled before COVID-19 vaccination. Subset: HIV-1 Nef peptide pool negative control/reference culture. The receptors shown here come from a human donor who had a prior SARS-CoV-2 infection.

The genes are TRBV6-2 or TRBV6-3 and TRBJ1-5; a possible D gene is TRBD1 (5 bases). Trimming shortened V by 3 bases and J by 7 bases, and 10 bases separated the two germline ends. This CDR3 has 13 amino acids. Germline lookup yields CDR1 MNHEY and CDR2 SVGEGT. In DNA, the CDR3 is TGTGCCAGCAGTTATCCAGGGATCCAGCCCCAGCATTTT. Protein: CASSYPGIQPQHF.

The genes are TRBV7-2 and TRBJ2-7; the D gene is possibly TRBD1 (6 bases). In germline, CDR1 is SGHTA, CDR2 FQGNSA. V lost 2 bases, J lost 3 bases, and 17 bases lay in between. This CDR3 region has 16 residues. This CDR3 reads CASSLYPDRRNYEQYF. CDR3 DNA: TGTGCCAGCAGCTTATATCCGGACAGACGTAACTACGAGCAGTACTTC.

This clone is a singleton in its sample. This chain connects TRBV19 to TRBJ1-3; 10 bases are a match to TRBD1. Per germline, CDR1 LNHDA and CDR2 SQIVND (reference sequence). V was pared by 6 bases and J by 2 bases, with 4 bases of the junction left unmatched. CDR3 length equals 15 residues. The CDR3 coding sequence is TGTGCCAGTAGGACCGGGACAGGGGCTGGAAACACCATATATTTT. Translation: CASRTGTGAGNTIYF.

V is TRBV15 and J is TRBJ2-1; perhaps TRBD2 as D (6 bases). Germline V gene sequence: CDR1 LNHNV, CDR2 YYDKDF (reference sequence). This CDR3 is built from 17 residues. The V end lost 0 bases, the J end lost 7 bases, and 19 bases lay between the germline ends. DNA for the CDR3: TGTGCCACCAGCAGAGATCATGCGGGGAGCCCTCGGAATGAGCAGTTCTTC. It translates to CATSRDHAGSPRNEQFF.

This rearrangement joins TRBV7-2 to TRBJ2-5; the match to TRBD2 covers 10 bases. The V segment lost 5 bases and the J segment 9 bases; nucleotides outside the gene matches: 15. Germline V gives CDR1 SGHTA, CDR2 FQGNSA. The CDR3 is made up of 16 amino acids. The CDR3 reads CASSATQRGGSGPQYF. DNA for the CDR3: TGTGCCAGCAGCGCAACTCAGCGGGGGGGGTCAGGTCCCCAGTACTTC.

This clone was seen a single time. CDR3 loop: CASSLPGQGIYNEQFF. CDR3 DNA sequence: TGTGCCAGCAGCCTCCCGGGACAGGGAATCTACAATGAGCAGTTCTTC. The chain combines TRBV5-6 with TRBJ2-1; 9 bases line up with TRBD1. Germline values: CDR1 SGHDT, CDR2 YYEEEE. The CDR3 has 16 amino acids. With V trimmed by 4 bases and J by 3 bases, 8 bases remained unmatched.

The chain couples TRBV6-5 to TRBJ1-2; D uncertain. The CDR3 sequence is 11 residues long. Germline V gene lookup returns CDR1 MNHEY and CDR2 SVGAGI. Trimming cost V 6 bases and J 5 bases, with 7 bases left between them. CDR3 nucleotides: TGTGCCAGCAGAAAGGGTTATGGCTACACCTTC. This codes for CASRKGYGYTF.

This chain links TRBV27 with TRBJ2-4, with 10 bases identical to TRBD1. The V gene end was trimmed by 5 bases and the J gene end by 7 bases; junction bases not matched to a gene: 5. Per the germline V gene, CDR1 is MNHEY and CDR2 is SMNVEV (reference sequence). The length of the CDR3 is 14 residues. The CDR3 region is CASSTRTGGNIQYF. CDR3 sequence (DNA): TGTGCCAGCAGTACTCGGACAGGGGGTAACATTCAGTACTTC.

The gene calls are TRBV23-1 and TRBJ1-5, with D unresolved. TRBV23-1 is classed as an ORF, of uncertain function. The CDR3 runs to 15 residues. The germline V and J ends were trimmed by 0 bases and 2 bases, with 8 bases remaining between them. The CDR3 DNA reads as TGCGCCAGCAGTCAATCCTCGCAGGGCAATCAGCCCCAGCATTTT. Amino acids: CASSQSSQGNQPQHF.

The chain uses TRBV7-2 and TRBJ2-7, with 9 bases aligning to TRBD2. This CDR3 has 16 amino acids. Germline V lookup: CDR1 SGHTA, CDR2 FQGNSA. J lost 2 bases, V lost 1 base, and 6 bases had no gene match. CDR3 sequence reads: CASSLGGGGGTYEQYF. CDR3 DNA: TGTGCCAGCAGCTTAGGCGGCGGGGGGGGCACCTACGAGCAGTACTTC. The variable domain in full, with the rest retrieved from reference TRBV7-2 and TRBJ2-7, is GAGVSQSPSNKVTEKGKDVELRCDPISGHTALYWYRQSLGQGLEFLIYFQGNSAPDKSGLPSDRFSAERTGGSVSTLTIQRTQQEDSAVYLCASSLGGGGGTYEQYFGPGTRLTVT.

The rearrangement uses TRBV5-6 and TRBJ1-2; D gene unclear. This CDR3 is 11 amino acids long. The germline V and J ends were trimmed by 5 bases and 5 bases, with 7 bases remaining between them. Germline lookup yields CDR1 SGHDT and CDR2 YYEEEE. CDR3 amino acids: CASRREYGYTF. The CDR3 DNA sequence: TGTGCCAGCAGACGGGAGTATGGCTACACCTTC.

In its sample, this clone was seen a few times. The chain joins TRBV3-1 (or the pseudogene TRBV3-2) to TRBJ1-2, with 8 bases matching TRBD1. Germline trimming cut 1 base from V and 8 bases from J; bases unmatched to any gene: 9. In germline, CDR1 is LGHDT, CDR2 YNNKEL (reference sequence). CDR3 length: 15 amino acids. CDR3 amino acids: CASSQGSQGAMGYTF. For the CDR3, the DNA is TGTGCCAGCAGCCAAGGGTCGCAGGGGGCAATGGGCTACACCTTC.

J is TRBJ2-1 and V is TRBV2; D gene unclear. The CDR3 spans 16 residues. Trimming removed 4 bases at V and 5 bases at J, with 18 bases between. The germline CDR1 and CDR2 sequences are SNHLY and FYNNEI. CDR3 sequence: CASSVHGIGANNEQFF. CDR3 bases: TGTGCCAGCAGTGTACATGGGATAGGAGCGAACAATGAGCAGTTCTTC.

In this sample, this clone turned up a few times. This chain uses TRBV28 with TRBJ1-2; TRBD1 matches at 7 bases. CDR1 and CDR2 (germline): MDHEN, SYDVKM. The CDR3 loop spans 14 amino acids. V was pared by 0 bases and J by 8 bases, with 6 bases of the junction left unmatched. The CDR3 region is CASSLWAGGNGYTF. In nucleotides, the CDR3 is TGTGCCAGCAGTTTATGGGCAGGGGGGAACGGCTACACCTTC.

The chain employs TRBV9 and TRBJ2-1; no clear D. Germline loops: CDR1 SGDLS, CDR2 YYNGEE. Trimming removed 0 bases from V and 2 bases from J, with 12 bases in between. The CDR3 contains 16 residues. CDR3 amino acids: CASSVAPDLTYNEQFF. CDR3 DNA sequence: TGTGCCAGCAGCGTAGCACCGGACCTAACCTACAATGAGCAGTTCTTC.

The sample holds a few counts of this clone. CDR3 coding DNA: TGTGCCAGCAGTTTCGGGAGAGAGACCCAGTACTTC. Amino acid sequence: CASSFGRETQYF. V and J are TRBV12-3 or TRBV12-4 and TRBJ2-5, with D possibly matching TRBD2 (6 bases). V shed 3 bases and J shed 4 bases, with 6 bases lying between them. The CDR3 contains 12 residues.

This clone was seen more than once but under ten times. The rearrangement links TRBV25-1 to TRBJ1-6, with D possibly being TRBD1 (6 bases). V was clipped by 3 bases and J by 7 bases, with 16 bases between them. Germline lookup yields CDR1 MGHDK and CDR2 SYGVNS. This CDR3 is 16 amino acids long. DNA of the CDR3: TGTGCCAGCAGTGACCCAGTCGAAGGGGGGAATTCACCCCTCCACTTT. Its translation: CASSDPVEGGNSPLHF.